The following is a TCR beta chain sequence with its context. The data stem from a study of T cell responses to AZD1222 COVID-19 vaccine. Germline-derived CDR1 and CDR2 are MNHEY and SMNVEV (reference sequence). The CDR3 has 14 residues. With 8 bases clipped from V and 5 bases from J, the junction kept 8 bases outside the gene matches. Second-dose groups at about 4 or about 12 weeks were pooled. Sequenced by immunoSEQ multiplex PCR; TCRdb stores in-frame clones only, minus some. Among approximately 150,000 clones listed, about nine tenths were seen once. The chain has TRBV27 and TRBJ1-4; 7 bases line up with TRBD1. This receptor was obtained from an adult who received the AZD1222 COVID-19 vaccine. Sample: peripheral blood, taken 28 days after the second AZD1222 dose. For the CDR3, the DNA is TGTGCCAGCGGACCGACAGGGAGGAATGAAAAACTGTTTTTT. It yields the protein CASGPTGRNEKLFF. The whole variable domain, filled in from reference TRBV27 and TRBJ1-4, reads EAQVTQNPRYLITVTGKKLTVTCSQNMNHEYMSWYRQDPGLGLRQIYYSMNVEVTDKGDVPEGYKVSRKEKRNFPLILESPSPNQTSLYFCASGPTGRNEKLFFGSGTQLSVL.